This is a list of T cell receptor beta chains from one sample in a study of shared clonotypes between healthy human individuals. TCRdb's table, derived via immunoSEQ multiplex PCR, lists solely in-frame clones and lacks some. The sample shows 700,000 or so clones, about three quarters of them seen only once. Sequenced material: memory CD4+ T cells sorted from blood. The receptors here all came from a woman in her thirties in good health. Both conserved end residues are part of each CDR3. A D gene is named only where the DNA matches it firmly. Rows give clone size only sometimes, using once, few, many, or a class for an expanded clone.

TRBV7-3	TRBJ1-1	-	-	CASSATGSNTEAFF	TGTGCCAGCAGCGCTACAGGATCGAACACTGAAGCTTTCTTT
TRBV6-1	TRBJ2-4	-	few	CASSENRAVGIQYF	TGTGCCAGCAGCGAAAACAGGGCCGTGGGCATTCAGTACTTC
TRBV28	TRBJ2-7	-	-	CASSLSGFSYEQYF	TGTGCCAGCAGTTTAAGCGGATTTTCCTACGAGCAGTACTTC
TRBV4-1	TRBJ2-1	TRBD2	-	CASSPIYASGRGGEQFF	TGCGCCAGCAGCCCTATTTATGCCAGCGGGAGGGGTGGAGAGCAGTTCTTC
TRBV2	TRBJ2-7	-	-	CASSGISSTYEQYF	TGTGCCAGCAGCGGAATCTCCAGTACCTACGAGCAGTACTTC
TRBV28	TRBJ1-5	-	-	CASGGAQGHQPQHF	TGTGCCAGCGGCGGGGCGCAGGGACATCAGCCCCAGCATTTT
TRBV29-1	TRBJ1-2	-	-	CSVEAPPPRVGYTF	TGCAGCGTGGAAGCCCCACCCCCAAGAGTTGGCTACACCTTC
TRBV23-1	TRBJ1-5	-	once	CARFPVERGNQPQHF	TGCGCCAGATTTCCCGTTGAGAGGGGTAATCAGCCCCAGCATTTT
TRBV28	TRBJ1-3	TRBD1	-	CASSIPGQGARGSGNTIYF	TGTGCCAGCAGTATCCCGGGACAGGGGGCGCGGGGCTCTGGAAACACCATATATTTT
TRBV5-1	TRBJ1-2	-	few	CASSLDRSHYGYTF	TGCGCCAGCAGCTTGGACAGGTCCCACTATGGCTACACCTTC
TRBV6-6	TRBJ1-3	-	once	CASSQGLPNSGNTIYF	TGTGCCAGCAGCCAGGGACTTCCTAACTCTGGAAACACCATATATTTT
TRBV25-1	TRBJ1-2	TRBD1	-	CASSGGTGHGYTF	TGTGCCAGCAGTGGAGGGACAGGGCATGGCTACACCTTC
TRBV6-6	TRBJ2-2	TRBD2	few	CASHPGSGGPTGELFF	TGTGCCAGCCATCCCGGGAGCGGGGGCCCCACCGGGGAGCTGTTTTTT
TRBV4-2	TRBJ2-3	TRBD1	few	CASSQGRTGFSTDTQYF	TGTGCCAGCAGCCAAGGAAGGACAGGGTTTAGCACAGATACGCAGTATTTT
TRBV18	TRBJ1-1	TRBD1	-	CASSPSQGARTEAFF	TGTGCCAGCTCACCAAGTCAGGGGGCGCGCACTGAAGCTTTCTTT
TRBV28	TRBJ2-7	TRBD1	-	CASSPDTGVPYEQYF	TGTGCCAGCAGCCCTGATACAGGGGTTCCCTACGAGCAGTACTTC
TRBV5-1	TRBJ2-7	-	-	CASSQGLRIGYEQYF	TGCGCCAGCAGCCAGGGACTTCGAATCGGGTACGAGCAGTACTTC